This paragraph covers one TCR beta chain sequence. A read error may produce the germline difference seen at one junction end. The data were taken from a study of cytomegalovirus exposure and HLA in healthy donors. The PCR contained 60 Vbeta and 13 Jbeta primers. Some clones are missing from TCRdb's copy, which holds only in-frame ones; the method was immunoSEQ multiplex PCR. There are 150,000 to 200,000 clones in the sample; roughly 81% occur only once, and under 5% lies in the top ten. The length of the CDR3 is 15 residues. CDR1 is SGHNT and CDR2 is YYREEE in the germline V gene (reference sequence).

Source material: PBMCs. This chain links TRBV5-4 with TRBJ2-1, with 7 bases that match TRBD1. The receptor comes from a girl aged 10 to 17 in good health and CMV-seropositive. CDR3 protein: CASSSHPTGANGQFF. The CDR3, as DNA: TGTGCCAGCAGCTCGCACCCTACAGGGGCCAATGGGCAGTTCTTC.